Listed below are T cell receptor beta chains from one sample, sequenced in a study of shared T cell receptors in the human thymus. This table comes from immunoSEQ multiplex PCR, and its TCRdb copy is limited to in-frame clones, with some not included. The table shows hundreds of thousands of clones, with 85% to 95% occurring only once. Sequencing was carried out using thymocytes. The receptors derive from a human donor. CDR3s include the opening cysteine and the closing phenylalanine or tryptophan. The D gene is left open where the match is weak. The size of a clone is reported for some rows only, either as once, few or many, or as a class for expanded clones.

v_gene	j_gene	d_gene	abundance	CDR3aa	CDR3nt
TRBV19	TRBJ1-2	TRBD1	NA	CASSIERQGTGCYGYTF	TGTGCCAGTAGTATAGAACGTCAGGGGACAGGGTGCTATGGCTACACCTTC
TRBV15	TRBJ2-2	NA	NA	CATSLMAGSMSGELFF	TGTGCCACCAGCCTAATGGCAGGATCAATGTCCGGGGAGCTGTTTTTT
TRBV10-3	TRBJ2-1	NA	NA	CAIGGLAANEQFF	TGTGCCATCGGAGGTCTGGCGGCGAATGAGCAGTTCTTC
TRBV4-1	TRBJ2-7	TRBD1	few	CASSGDRGLPYEQYF	TGCGCCAGCAGCGGGGACAGGGGCTTACCCTACGAGCAGTACTTC
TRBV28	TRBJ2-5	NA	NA	CASCGSQTRETQYF	TGTGCCAGCTGCGGCAGTCAAACCAGGGAGACCCAGTACTTC
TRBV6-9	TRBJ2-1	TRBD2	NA	CATLHWQREFREQFF	TGTGCCACCTTGCATTGGCAGCGGGAGTTTCGCGAGCAGTTCTTC
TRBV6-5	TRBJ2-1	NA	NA	CASSYRASWGNEQFF	TGTGCCAGCAGTTACAGGGCTAGCTGGGGCAATGAGCAGTTCTTC
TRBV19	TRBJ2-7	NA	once	CASSISPSLGWWGEQYF	TGTGCCAGTAGTATTAGCCCCTCCCTAGGATGGTGGGGCGAGCAGTACTTC
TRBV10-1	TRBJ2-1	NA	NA	CASSEWHRSSYNEQFF	TGCGCCAGCAGTGAATGGCACCGATCCTCCTACAATGAGCAGTTCTTC
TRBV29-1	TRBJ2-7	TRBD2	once	CSVLDSPGLASYEQYF	TGCAGCGTCCTCGACAGCCCGGGACTAGCTTCCTACGAGCAGTACTTC
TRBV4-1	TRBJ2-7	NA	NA	CASSQGEGGQYF	TGCGCCAGCAGCCAAGGGGAAGGGGGGCAGTACTTC
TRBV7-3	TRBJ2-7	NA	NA	CASSLKAAPRGGPKPHEQYF	TGTGCCAGCAGCTTAAAGGCAGCCCCGAGGGGGGGACCCAAGCCGCACGAGCAGTACTTC
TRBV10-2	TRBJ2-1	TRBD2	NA	CASTVVAGAPKDEQFF	TGCGCCAGCACGGTGGTAGCGGGAGCTCCTAAGGATGAGCAGTTCTTC
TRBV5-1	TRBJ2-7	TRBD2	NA	CASSSGLAGYEESYEQYF	TGCGCCAGCAGCTCGGGACTAGCGGGATACGAGGAATCCTACGAGCAGTACTTC
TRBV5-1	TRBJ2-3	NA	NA	CASSLVWRTDTQYF	TGCGCCAGCAGCTTGGTCTGGCGCACAGATACGCAGTATTTT
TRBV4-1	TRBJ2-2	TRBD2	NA	CASSQASGSPDTGELFF	TGCGCCAGCAGCCAAGCTAGCGGGAGCCCGGACACCGGGGAGCTGTTTTTT
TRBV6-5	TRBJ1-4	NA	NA	CASRPSAGTVGKLFF	TGTGCCAGCAGGCCGTCGGCAGGGACCGTGGGGAAACTGTTTTTT
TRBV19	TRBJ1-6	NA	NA	CASSSASGQLDNSPLHF	TGTGCCAGTAGTTCAGCCTCCGGACAGTTGGATAATTCACCCCTCCACTTT
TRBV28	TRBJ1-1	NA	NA	CASSQRLGVMNTEAFF	TGTGCCAGCAGCCAAAGACTCGGGGTTATGAACACTGAAGCTTTCTTT
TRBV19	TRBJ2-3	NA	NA	CATNEPLMDTQYF	TGTGCCACTAACGAGCCCCTAATGGATACGCAGTATTTT
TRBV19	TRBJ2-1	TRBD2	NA	CASSIWNLAGGSPYNEQFF	TGTGCCAGTAGTATTTGGAATCTAGCGGGAGGCTCCCCCTACAATGAGCAGTTCTTC
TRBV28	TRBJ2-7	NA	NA	CASSLWSKAPRFYEQYF	TGTGCCAGCAGTTTATGGAGTAAGGCCCCCAGATTCTACGAGCAGTACTTC
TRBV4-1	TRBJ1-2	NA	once	CASSQGAGKGYTF	TGCGCCAGCAGCCAAGGTGCAGGGAAGGGCTACACCTTC
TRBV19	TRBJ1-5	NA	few	CASTQGRQPQHF	TGTGCCAGTACCCAGGGGCGCCAGCCCCAGCATTTT
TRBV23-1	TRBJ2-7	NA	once	CASSLWEQYF	TGCGCCAGCAGTCTTTGGGAGCAGTACTTC
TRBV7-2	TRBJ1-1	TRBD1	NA	CASKGQGRAFF	TGTGCCAGCAAAGGACAGGGGAGAGCTTTCTTT
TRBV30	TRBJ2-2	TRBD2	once	CASLTRAGEDITGELFF	TGTGCCTCCTTAACGAGGGCGGGAGAGGATATCACCGGGGAGCTGTTTTTT
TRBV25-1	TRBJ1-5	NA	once	CASSDLRWLFGNQPQHF	TGTGCCAGCAGTGATCTAAGGTGGCTGTTTGGCAATCAGCCCCAGCATTTT
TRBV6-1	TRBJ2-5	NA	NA	CASGRNRGGETQYF	TGTGCCAGCGGAAGAAACAGGGGAGGGGAGACCCAGTACTTC
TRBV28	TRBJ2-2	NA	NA	CASTSDLNTGELFF	TGTGCCAGCACCTCGGACCTGAACACCGGGGAGCTGTTTTTT
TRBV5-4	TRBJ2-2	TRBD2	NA	CASSPIAGARTGELFF	TGTGCCAGCAGCCCAATAGCGGGAGCCCGCACCGGGGAGCTGTTTTTT
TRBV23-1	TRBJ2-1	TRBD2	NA	CASSQIETSGYYNEQFF	TGCGCCAGCAGTCAAATCGAGACTAGCGGATATTACAATGAGCAGTTCTTC
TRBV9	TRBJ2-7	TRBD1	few	CASSVPGGEQYF	TGTGCCAGCAGCGTACCAGGGGGCGAGCAGTACTTC
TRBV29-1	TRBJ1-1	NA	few	CSVGQGGRAFF	TGCAGCGTTGGGCAGGGCGGTCGGGCTTTCTTT
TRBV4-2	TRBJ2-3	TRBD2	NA	CASSLLTEAPSGSLGTDTQYF	TGTGCCAGCAGCCTTCTAACGGAGGCCCCTAGCGGGAGTTTGGGCACAGATACGCAGTATTTT
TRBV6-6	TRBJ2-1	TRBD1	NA	CASRLGTGAPLGQFF	TGTGCCAGCAGACTGGGGACAGGGGCGCCCCTAGGGCAGTTCTTC
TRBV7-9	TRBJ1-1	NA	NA	CASSPSANAEAFF	TGTGCCAGCAGCCCCAGCGCTAACGCTGAAGCTTTCTTT
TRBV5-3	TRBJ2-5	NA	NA	CARSLEETQYF	TGTGCCAGAAGCTTGGAGGAGACCCAGTACTTC
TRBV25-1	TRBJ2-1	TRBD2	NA	CASGLAGGLYNEQFF	TGTGCCAGCGGACTAGCGGGAGGTCTCTACAATGAGCAGTTCTTC
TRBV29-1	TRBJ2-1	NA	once	CTALGRGEYNEQFF	TGCACCGCCCTGGGCAGGGGTGAGTACAATGAGCAGTTCTTC
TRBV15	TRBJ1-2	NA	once	CATSRFDRLNYGYTF	TGTGCCACCAGCAGGTTCGACAGGTTAAACTATGGCTACACCTTC